This T cell receptor (beta chain) was captured by sequencing in a study of blood T cell repertoires in COVID-19. Losses at the gene ends were 4 bases for V and 2 bases for J; bases not matched to a gene: 7. The CDR3 length is 15 residues. Germline V gene sequence: CDR1 LGHDT, CDR2 YNNKEL (reference sequence). In the source study's methods: Amplification of reference gene primers provided the estimated nucleated cell counts. Only in-frame clones appear in the TCRdb table, and some are missing; sequencing was by immunoSEQ multiplex PCR. That table gives V, J and clone size, and the DNA gave D and trimming. The data contain under 350,000 clones, over 75% of them singletons.

The sequenced sample was peripheral blood. The chain employs TRBV3-1 (or the pseudogene TRBV3-2) and TRBJ1-2, with TRBD1 matching over 7 bases. The clonotype comes from a woman in her seventies with acute or convalescent COVID-19. CDR3 in amino acids: CASSRTQQGNYGYTF. DNA of the CDR3: TGTGCCAGCAGCCGTACTCAACAGGGGAACTATGGCTACACCTTC.